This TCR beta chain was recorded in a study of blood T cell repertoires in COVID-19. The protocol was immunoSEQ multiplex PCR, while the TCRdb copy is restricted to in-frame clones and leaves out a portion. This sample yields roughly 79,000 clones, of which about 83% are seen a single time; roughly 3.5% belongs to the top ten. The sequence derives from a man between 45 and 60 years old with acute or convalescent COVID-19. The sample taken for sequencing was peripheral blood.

CDR3 bases: TGCGCCAGCAGGAAAAACGGGGGGATGGTTGAGACCCAGTACTTC. It yields the protein CASRKNGGMVETQYF. J is TRBJ2-5 and V is TRBV5-1; 7 nucleotides match TRBD2. Germline V lookup: CDR1 SGHRS, CDR2 YFSETQ. With V trimmed by 5 bases and J by 5 bases, 12 bases remained unmatched. This CDR3 comprises 15 residues.